This T cell receptor (beta chain) was recovered during a study of CD8+ T cells in alopecia areata. Study-level points and caveats: Normal scalp had lower clonality than lesional scalp, with alopecia totalis/universalis lesions showing this most strongly. Scalp specimens additionally yield sequences from normal skin's resident alphabeta T cells.

Researchers picked out CD4+ and CD8+ T cells from PBMCs by sorting. This clone has more than one count but fewer than ten. Its antigen is not known. Extracted from the samples, RNA was reverse transcribed into cDNA to serve as the sequencing template. The protocol was immunoSEQ multiplex PCR, while the TCRdb copy is restricted to in-frame clones and leaves out a portion. The sample shows around 100,000 clones, more than 35% of them seen only once. The receptor's source is a human donor with alopecia areata. The source material was CD4+ T cells sorted from blood.

The DNA of the CDR3 is TGCGCCAGCAGCTTGGAAACAGGGAGTACTGAAGCTTTCTTT. This encodes CASSLETGSTEAFF. The chain recombines TRBV5-1 with TRBJ1-1; possible D gene TRBD1, 6 bases. V lost 0 bases and J 5 bases, leaving 11 bases between the germline ends. The CDR3 sequence is 14 residues long. Germline CDR1 reads SGHRS; CDR2 reads YFSETQ.